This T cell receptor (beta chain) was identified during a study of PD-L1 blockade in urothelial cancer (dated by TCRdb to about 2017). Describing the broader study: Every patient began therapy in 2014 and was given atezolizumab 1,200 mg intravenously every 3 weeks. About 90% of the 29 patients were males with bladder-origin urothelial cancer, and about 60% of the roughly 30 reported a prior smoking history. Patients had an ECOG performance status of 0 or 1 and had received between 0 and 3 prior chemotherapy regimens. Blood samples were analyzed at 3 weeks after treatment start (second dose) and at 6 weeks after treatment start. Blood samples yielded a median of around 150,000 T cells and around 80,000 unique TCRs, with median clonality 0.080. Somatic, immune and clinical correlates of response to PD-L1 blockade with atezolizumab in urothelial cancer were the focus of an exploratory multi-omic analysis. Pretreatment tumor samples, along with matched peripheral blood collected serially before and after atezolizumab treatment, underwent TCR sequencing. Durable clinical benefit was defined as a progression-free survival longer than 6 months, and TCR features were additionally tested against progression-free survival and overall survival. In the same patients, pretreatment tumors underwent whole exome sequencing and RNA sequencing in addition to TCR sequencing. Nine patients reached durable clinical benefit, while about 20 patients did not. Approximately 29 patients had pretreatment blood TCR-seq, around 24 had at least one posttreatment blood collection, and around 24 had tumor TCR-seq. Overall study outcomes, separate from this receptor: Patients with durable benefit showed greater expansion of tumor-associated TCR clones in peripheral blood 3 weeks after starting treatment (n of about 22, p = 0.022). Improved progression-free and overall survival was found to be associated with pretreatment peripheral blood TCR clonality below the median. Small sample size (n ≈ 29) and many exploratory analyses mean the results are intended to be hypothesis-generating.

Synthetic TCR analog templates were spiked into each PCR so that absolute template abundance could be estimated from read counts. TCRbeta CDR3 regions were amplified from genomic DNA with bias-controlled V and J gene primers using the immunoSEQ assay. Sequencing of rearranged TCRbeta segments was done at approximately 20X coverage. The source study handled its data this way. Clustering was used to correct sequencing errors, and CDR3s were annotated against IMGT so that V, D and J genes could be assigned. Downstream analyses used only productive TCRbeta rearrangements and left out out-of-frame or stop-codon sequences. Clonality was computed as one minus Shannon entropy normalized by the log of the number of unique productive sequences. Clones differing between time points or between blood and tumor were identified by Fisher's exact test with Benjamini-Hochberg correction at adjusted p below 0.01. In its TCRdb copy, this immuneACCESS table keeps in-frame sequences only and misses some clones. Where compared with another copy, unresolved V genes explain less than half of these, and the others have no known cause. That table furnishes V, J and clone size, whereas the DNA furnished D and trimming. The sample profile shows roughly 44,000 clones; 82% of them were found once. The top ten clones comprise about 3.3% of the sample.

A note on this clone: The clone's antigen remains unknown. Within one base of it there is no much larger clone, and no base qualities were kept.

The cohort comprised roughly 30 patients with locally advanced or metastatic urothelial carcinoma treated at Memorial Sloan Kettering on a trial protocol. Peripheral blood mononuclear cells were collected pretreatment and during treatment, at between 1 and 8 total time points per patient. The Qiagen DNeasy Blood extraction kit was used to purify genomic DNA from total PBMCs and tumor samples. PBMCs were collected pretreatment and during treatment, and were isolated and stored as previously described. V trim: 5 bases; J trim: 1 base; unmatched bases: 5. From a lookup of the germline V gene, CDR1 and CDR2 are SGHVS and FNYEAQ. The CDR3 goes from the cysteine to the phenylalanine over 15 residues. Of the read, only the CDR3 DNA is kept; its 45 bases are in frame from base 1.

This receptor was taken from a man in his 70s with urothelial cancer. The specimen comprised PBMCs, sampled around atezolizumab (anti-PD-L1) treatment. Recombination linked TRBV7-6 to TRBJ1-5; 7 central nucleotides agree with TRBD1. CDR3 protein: CASSRGTASNQPQHF. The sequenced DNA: TGTGCCAGCAGCCGAGGGACAGCAAGCAATCAGCCCCAGCATTTT.